This T cell receptor (beta chain) was retrieved from a study of shared clonotypes between healthy human individuals (dated by TCRdb to the early 2020s). Study-wide context: A couple of women and a few men aged 18 to 49 years were included in the cohort. Libraries were prepared and TCR repertoires were sequenced by different laboratories using diverse techniques, in order to increase sequencing depth and limit assay-specific biases. Leukapheresis yielded between about 0.85 and 9.5 billion PBMCs per donor. To estimate repertoire size and how much clonotype sharing occurs between individuals, the study deeply sequenced the blood TCR repertoires of five healthy adults. Paper-wide results and their limitations: The genetic and exposure-history diversity represented was limited by the small number of donors. Pairwise subsampling led to the expectation that sequencing depth would affect the degree of clonotype sharing among donors. Only blood was sampled, and tissue TCR repertoires likely differ from those in blood.

The donors were healthy, HIV-negative adults with no recently reported acute infections or vaccinations. Only Caucasian adults living in Nashville, Tennessee, USA were represented among the donors. For unsorted samples, tens of millions of PBMCs were counted, and genomic DNA was extracted using the QIAamp DNA Blood Mini kit. After blood collection by leukapheresis, PBMCs were isolated using Ficoll-Histopaque density gradient centrifugation and then cryopreserved in the vapor phase of liquid nitrogen. TCR CDR3 regions were amplified from genomic DNA by multiplex PCR using the deep immunoSEQ assay. Genomic DNA extracted from each cell subset was distributed evenly over all wells of several immunoSEQ 96-well plates, and each plate served as one replicate. For unsorted PBMC, approximately 0.3 ug genomic DNA, equal to around 30,000 T cell genomes, was loaded into each replicate PCR. Unsorted PBMC genomic DNA was sequenced across ten immunoSEQ deep assay plates. Purified libraries were measured with a Qubit 3.0 fluorometer, size-checked on a Bioanalyzer 2100, and measured again with the KAPA Library Quantification kit. Every immunoSEQ 96-well plate was sequenced on a separate single-read 150-cycle Illumina NextSeq 550 flow cell. The authors' analysis ran thus. The immunoSEQ output contained only junctional sequences without quality scores, so filtering could not match that applied to full-length reads. Sequences were annotated with PyIR, a Python wrapper for IgBLAST v1.9, using IMGT germline references to assign V/J genes and CDR3. Any read was removed if the V/J assignment was weak (E-value above 1e-6), the CDR3 was missing, or the read contained stop codons, out-of-frame junctions, or ambiguous translated residues. V3J clonotypes were defined as sequences sharing the same inferred V gene, J gene, and CDR3 amino acid sequence. Percentage overlap between repertoires was calculated by dividing the number of shared unique clonotypes by the size of the smaller repertoire. Three approaches were used to assess repertoire richness: RTK rarefaction, the Chao1 estimator, and Recon v2.1 estimates of unobserved clonotypes. Not all clones reach the TCRdb copy of this immuneACCESS table, which keeps in-frame sequences only. Checked studies attribute under half of the gap to unresolved V genes and leave the rest unexplained. The V and J calls and the clone size are those of that table, but D and trimming were determined from the DNA. Within this sample are more than 450,000 clones, with less than 85% of them counted one time only. The ten largest clones capture 10% to 15% of the sample.

The CDR3 has 15 amino acids, counting the end cysteine and phenylalanine. Only CDR3 DNA remains: 45 bases, in frame from the first base. The germline V gene gives CDR1 as SGHVS and CDR2 as FNYEAQ. The junction shows trimming of 6 bases on V and 4 bases on J, and the gene matches do not reach 8 bases of it. On this clone: Its antigen specificity is not known. There are no base qualities to consult, and no much larger clone falls within one base.

The sequencing input was PBMCs. The sequence came from a woman aged 40 to 55 in good health. Some clones in this sample may be carry-over from other donors' samples. The chain is encoded by TRBV7-6 joined to TRBJ2-1, with 8 bases matching TRBD2. The CDR3 protein is CASRPGGLVYNEQFF. The nucleotides read TGTGCCAGCAGACCTGGGGGACTAGTGTACAATGAGCAGTTCTTC.